This T cell receptor beta chain was captured by sequencing in a study of cytomegalovirus exposure and HLA in healthy donors. Use of 60 Vbeta and 13 Jbeta primers characterized the PCR. The method was immunoSEQ multiplex PCR; TCRdb's version includes in-frame clones alone and lacks a portion of them. The data contain under 200,000 clones, roughly 85% of them singletons. Findings and caveats of the study: Most TCR sequences were seen very rarely across donors, but some public TCRs occurred in many. Association of 16,951 TCR beta sequences with HLA alleles was found at 0.05 false discovery rate in a later analysis. TCR beta chains numbering under 200 were designated cytomegalovirus-associated. In a later analysis, TCR beta V- and J-gene trimming was associated with a missense DCLRE1C variant.

This CDR3 is 14 amino acids long. V was cut by 5 bases and J by 6 bases, with 17 bases left in between. The germline CDR1 and CDR2 sequences are MGHRA and YSYEKL. With respect to this clone: Antigen unknown.

The chain employs TRBV4-1 and TRBJ2-7, with D maybe TRBD1 (6 bases). This clonotype was sampled from a male donor in good health and CMV-seropositive. Sequenced input: PBMCs. Here the CDR3 reads CASSVRNRDPEQYF. The CDR3 DNA reads TGCGCCAGCAGCGTCCGGAACAGGGATCCCGAGCAGTACTTC.